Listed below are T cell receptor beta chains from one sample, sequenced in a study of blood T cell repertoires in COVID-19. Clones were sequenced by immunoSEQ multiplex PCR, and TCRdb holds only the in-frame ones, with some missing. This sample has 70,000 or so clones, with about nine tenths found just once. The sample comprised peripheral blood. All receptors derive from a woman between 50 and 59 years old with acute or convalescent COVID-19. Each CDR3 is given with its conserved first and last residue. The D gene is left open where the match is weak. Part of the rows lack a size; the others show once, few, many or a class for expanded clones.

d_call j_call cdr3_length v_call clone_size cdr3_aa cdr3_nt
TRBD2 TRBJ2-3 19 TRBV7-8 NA CASSLESGGAWSSTDTQYF TGTGCCAGCAGCTTAGAAAGCGGGGGGGCCTGGTCGAGCACAGATACGCAGTATTTT
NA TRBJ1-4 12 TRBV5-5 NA CASSFYNEKLFF TGTGCCAGCAGCTTTTATAATGAAAAACTGTTTTTT
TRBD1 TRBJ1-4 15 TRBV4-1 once CASSHRQGALEKLFF TGCGCCAGCAGCCACAGACAGGGGGCGCTTGAAAAACTGTTTTTT
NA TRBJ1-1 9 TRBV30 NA CALGGGAFF TGTGCCTTGGGTGGAGGGGCTTTCTTT
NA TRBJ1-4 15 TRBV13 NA CASSAPTATNEKLFF TGTGCCAGCAGCGCCCCGACAGCAACTAATGAAAAACTGTTTTTT
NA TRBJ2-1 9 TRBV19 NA CASNLEQFF TGTGCCAGTAATCTTGAGCAGTTCTTC
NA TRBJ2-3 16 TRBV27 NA CASSPRRREGTDTQYF TGTGCCAGCAGTCCCCGTCGCAGGGAGGGCACAGATACGCAGTATTTT
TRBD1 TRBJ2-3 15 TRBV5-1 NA CASSSPDRGTDTQYF TGCGCCAGCAGCTCCCCGGACAGGGGCACAGATACGCAGTATTTT
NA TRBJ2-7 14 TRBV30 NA CAWSGMTGAYEQYF TGTGCCTGGAGTGGCATGACAGGAGCCTACGAGCAGTACTTC
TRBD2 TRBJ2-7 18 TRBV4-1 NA CASSQAPPSGGASYEQYF TGCGCCAGCAGCCAGGCACCCCCATCCGGGGGGGCCTCCTACGAGCAGTACTTC
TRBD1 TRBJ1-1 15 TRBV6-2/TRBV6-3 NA CASSAAGTVNTEAFF TGTGCCAGCAGTGCAGCCGGGACAGTGAACACTGAAGCTTTCTTT
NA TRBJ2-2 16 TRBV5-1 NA CASSLATGVGTGELFF TGCGCCAGCAGTCTAGCAACGGGAGTTGGCACCGGGGAGCTGTTTTTT
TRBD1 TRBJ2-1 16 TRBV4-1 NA CASSQSGTASYNEQFF TGCGCCAGCAGCCAATCAGGGACAGCCTCCTACAATGAGCAGTTCTTC
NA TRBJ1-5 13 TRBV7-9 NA CASSLDSNGPQHF TGTGCCAGCAGCTTAGATTCGAACGGGCCCCAGCATTTT
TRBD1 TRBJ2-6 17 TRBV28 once CASSPPEGARGANVLTF TGTGCCAGCAGTCCCCCCGAGGGGGCGCGTGGGGCCAACGTCCTGACTTTC
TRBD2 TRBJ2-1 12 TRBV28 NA CATRTSGTEQFF TGTGCCACCCGGACTAGCGGGACCGAGCAGTTCTTC
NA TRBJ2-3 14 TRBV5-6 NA CASSLKSGGDTQYF TGTGCCAGCAGCTTAAAGTCTGGGGGGGATACGCAGTATTTT
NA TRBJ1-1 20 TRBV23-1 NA CASSQSWGVKKNGLNTEAFF TGCGCCAGCAGTCAATCGTGGGGGGTGAAAAAAAACGGCTTGAACACTGAAGCTTTCTTT
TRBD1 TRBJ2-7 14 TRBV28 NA CASSDRGRYYEQYF TGTGCCAGCAGTGACAGGGGGCGTTATTACGAGCAGTACTTC
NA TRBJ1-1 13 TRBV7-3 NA CASSLSVVTEAFF TGTGCCAGCAGCTTAAGCGTGGTGACTGAAGCTTTCTTT
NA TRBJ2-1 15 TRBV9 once CASSVEGLPNNEQFF TGTGCCAGCAGCGTAGAAGGACTACCCAACAATGAGCAGTTCTTC
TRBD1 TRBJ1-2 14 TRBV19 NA CASSMSTGGYGYTF TGTGCCAGTAGTATGTCCACAGGGGGCTATGGCTACACCTTC
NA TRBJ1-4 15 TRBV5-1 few CASSLSRQTNEKLFF TGCGCCAGCAGCTTGTCACGACAGACTAATGAAAAACTGTTTTTT
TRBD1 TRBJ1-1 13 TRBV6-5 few CASSRQGTTEAFF TGTGCCAGCAGTAGACAGGGGACCACTGAAGCTTTCTTT
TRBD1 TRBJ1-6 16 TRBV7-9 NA CASSSSTGQDYSPLHF TGTGCCAGCAGCTCATCAACCGGACAGGATTATTCACCCCTCCACTTT
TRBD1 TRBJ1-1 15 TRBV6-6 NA CASRPSTGDGAEAFF TGTGCCAGCAGGCCCTCCACAGGGGACGGCGCTGAAGCTTTCTTT
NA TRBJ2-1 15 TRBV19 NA CASSLLGASYNEQFF TGTGCCAGTAGCTTGTTAGGGGCCTCCTACAATGAGCAGTTCTTC
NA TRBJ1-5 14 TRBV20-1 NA CSASRGNSNQPQHF TGCAGTGCTAGTAGGGGGAATAGCAATCAGCCCCAGCATTTT
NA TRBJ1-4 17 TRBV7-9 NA CASSFGPLTGTNEKLFF TGTGCCAGCAGCTTTGGGCCTTTAACCGGTACTAATGAAAAACTGTTTTTT
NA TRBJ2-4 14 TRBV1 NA CTSPGHLAKNIQYF TGCACCAGCCCGGGACATCTAGCCAAAAACATTCAGTACTTC
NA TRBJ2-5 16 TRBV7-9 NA CASSSAPPLAAETQYF TGTGCCAGCAGCTCTGCCCCCCCCCTAGCAGCAGAGACCCAGTACTTC
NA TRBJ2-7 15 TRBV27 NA CASSLSPSRYYEQYF TGTGCCAGCAGTTTATCTCCTAGCCGGTACTACGAGCAGTACTTC
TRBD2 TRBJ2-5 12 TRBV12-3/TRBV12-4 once CASSSSGETQYF TGTGCCAGCAGCTCTAGCGGTGAGACCCAGTACTTC
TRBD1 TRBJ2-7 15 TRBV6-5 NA CASSSYRGQNYEQYF TGTGCCAGCAGTTCCTACAGGGGGCAGAACTACGAGCAGTACTTC
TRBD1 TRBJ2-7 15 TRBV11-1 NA CASSVSGTVTYEQYF TGTGCCAGCAGCGTATCCGGGACAGTAACCTACGAGCAGTACTTC
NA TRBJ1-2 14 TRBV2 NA CASSEYRSSYGYTF TGTGCCAGCAGTGAATACAGGTCTAGCTATGGCTACACCTTC
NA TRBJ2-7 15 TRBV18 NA CASSPWDMSSYEQYF TGTGCCAGCTCACCTTGGGACATGAGCTCCTACGAGCAGTACTTC
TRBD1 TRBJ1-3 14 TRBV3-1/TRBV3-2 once CASSYQGGGNTIYF TGTGCCAGCAGCTACCAGGGGGGAGGAAACACCATATATTTT
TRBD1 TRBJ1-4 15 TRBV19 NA CASSDTGAWSEKLFF TGTGCCAGTAGTGATACAGGGGCGTGGAGTGAAAAACTGTTTTTT
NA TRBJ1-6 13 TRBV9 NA CASSVASDSPLHF TGTGCCAGCAGCGTCGCTTCGGATTCACCCCTCCACTTT
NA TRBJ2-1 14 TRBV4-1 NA CASSQAGGGYEQFF TGCGCCAGCAGCCAAGCGGGAGGGGGCTATGAGCAGTTCTTC
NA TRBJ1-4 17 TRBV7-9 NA CASSLGAHRETNEKLFF TGTGCCAGCAGCTTAGGAGCCCACAGGGAGACTAATGAAAAACTGTTTTTT
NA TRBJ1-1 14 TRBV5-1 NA CASSSGNLGTEAFF TGCGCCAGCAGCTCGGGAAATCTGGGCACTGAAGCTTTCTTT